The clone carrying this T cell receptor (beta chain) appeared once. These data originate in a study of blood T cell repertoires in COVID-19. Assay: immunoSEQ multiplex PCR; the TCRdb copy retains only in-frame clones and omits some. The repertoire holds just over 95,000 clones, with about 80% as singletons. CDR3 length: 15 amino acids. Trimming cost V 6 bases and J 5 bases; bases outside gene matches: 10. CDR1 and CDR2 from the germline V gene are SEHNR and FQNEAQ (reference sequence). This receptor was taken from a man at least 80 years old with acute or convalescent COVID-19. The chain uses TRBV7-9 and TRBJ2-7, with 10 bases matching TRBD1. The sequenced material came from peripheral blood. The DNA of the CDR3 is TGTGCCAGCAGTACCGAAGGACAGGGGGTCCACGAGCAGTACTTC. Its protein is CASSTEGQGVHEQYF.